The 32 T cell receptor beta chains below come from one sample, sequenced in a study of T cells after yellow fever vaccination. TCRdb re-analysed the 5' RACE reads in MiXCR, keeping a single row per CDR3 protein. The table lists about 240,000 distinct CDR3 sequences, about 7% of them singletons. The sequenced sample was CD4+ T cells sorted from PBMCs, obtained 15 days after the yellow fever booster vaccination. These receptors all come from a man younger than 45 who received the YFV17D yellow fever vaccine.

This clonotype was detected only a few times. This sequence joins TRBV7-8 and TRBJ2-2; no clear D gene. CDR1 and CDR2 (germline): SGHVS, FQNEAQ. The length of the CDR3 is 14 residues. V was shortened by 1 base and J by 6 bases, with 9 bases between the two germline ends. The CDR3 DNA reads TGTGCCAGCAGCTTAGAAGGGCTGGCCGGGGAGCTGTTTTTT. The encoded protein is CASSLEGLAGELFF.

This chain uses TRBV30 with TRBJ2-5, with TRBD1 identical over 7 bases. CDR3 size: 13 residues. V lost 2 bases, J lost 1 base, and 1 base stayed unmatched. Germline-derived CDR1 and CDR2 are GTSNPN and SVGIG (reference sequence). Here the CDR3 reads CAWSRDSQETQYF. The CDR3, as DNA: TGTGCCTGGAGTAGGGACAGCCAAGAGACCCAGTACTTC.

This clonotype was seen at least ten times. The CDR3 nucleotides are TGTGCCAGCAGTTATGGAGCGACCCAGTACTTC. Translated: CASSYGATQYF. This chain uses TRBV12-3 or TRBV12-4 with TRBJ2-5; D unresolved. CDR3 length equals 11 residues. V lost 4 bases to trimming and J lost 7 bases, with 7 bases between them.

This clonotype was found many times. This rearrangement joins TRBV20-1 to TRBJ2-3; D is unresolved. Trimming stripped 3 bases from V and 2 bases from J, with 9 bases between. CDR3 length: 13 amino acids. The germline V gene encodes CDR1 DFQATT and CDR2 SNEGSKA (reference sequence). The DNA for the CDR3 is TGCAGTGCTAGCAAAGCGCCCACAGATACGCAGTATTTT. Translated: CSASKAPTDTQYF.

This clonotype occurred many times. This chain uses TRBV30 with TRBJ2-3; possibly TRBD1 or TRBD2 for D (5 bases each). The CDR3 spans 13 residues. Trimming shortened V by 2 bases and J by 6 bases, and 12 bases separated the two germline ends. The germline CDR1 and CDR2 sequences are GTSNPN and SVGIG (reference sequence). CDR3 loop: CAWSKGPPDTQYF. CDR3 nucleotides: TGTGCCTGGAGTAAGGGACCCCCGGATACGCAGTATTTT.

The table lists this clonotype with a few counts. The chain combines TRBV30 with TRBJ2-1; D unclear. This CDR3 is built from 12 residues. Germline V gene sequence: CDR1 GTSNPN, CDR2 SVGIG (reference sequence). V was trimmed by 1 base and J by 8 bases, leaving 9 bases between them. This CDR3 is CAWSASRYEQFF. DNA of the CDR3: TGTGCCTGGAGTGCTTCGCGGTATGAGCAGTTCTTC.

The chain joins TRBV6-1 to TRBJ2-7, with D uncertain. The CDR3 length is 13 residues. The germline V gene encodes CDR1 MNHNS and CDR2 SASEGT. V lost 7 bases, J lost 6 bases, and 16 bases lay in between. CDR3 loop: CASTPSSLSEQYF. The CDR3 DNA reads TGTGCCAGCACGCCGAGCTCGTTGAGCGAGCAGTACTTC.

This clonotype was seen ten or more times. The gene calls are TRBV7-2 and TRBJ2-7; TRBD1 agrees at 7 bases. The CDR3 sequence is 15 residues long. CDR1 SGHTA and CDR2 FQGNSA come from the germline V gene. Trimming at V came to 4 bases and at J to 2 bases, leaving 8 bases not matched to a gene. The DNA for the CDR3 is TGTGCCAGCAGCTCATATCGGACAGGAGCCTACGAGCAGTACTTC. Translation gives CASSSYRTGAYEQYF.

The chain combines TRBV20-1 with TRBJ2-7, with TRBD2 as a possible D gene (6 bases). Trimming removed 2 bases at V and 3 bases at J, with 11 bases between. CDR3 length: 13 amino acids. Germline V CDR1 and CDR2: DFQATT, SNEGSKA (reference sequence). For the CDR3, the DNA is TGCAGTGCTAGAAGGGACTCCTACTACGAGCAGTACTTC. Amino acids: CSARRDSYYEQYF.

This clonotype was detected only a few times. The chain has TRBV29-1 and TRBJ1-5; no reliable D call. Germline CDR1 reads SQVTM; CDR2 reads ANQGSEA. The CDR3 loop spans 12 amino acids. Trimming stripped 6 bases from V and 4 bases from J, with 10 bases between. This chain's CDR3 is CSVDRRNQPQHF. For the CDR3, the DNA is TGCAGCGTGGACCGGAGGAATCAGCCCCAGCATTTT.

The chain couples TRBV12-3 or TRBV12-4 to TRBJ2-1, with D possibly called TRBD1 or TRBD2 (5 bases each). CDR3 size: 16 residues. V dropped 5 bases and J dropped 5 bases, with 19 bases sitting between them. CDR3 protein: CASSGTAGTTDNEQFF. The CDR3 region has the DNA TGTGCCAGCAGTGGAACCGCCGGGACCACCGACAATGAGCAGTTCTTC.

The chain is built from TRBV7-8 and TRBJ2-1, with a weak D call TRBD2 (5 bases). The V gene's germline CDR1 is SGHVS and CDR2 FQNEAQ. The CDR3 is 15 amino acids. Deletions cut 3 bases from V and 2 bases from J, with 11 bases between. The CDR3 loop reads CASSFTGETYNEQFF. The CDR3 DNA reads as TGTGCCAGCAGCTTTACCGGGGAAACCTACAATGAGCAGTTCTTC.

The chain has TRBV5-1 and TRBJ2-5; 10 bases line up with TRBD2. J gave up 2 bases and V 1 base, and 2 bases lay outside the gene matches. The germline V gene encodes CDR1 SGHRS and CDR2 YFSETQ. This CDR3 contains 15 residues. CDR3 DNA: TGCGCCAGCAGCTTGCCAGCGGGAGGGCAAGAGACCCAGTACTTC. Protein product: CASSLPAGGQETQYF.

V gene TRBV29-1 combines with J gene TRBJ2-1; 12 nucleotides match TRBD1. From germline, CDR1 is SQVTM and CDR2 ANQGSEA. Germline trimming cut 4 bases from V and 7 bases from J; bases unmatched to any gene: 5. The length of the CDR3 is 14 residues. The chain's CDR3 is CSVGWGQGANEQFF. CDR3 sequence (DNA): TGCAGCGTTGGGTGGGGACAGGGGGCAAATGAGCAGTTCTTC.

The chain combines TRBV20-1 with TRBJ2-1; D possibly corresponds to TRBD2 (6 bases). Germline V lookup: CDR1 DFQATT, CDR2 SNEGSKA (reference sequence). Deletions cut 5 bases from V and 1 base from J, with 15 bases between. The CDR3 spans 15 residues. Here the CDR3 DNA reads TGCAGTGCTGCCAGGGTGGGGGGATCCTACAATGAGCAGTTCTTC. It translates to CSAARVGGSYNEQFF.

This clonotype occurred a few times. CDR3: CASSPGTVGETQYF. The CDR3 DNA reads TGTGCCAGCTCCCCCGGGACAGTTGGGGAGACCCAGTACTTC. This chain connects TRBV18 to TRBJ2-5; 7 bases are shared with TRBD1. CDR3 length: 14 amino acids. CDR1 KGHSH and CDR2 LQKENI come from the germline V gene. V was clipped by 6 bases and J by 5 bases; unmatched bases: 9.

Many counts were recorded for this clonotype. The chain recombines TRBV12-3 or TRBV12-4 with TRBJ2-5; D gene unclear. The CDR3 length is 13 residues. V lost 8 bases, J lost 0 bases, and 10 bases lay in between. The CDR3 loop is CASRARYQETQYF. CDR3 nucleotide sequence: TGTGCCAGCCGCGCCCGCTACCAAGAGACCCAGTACTTC.

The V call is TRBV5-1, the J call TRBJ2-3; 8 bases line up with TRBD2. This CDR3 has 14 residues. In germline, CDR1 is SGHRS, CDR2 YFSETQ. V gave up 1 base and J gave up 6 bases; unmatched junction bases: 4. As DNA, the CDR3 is TGCGCCAGCAGCTTGTCGGGAGGGTCGGATACGCAGTATTTT. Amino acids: CASSLSGGSDTQYF.

The CDR3 DNA reads TGTGCCACCAGTACACGACTAGCGGGCAACACCTACAATGAGCAGTTCTTC. Its translation: CATSTRLAGNTYNEQFF. V usage is TRBV24-1 and J usage is TRBJ2-1; 10 bases match TRBD2. Germline trimming cut 6 bases from V and 2 bases from J; bases unmatched to any gene: 9. CDR1 and CDR2 from the germline V gene are KGHDR and SFDVKD. This CDR3 is built from 17 residues.

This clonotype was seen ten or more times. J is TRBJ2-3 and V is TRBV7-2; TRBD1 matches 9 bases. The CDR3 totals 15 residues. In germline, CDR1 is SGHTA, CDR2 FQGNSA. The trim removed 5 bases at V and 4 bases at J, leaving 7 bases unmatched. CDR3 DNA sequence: TGTGCCAGCAGCCCCAGACAGGGGGGCCCAGATACGCAGTATTTT. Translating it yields CASSPRQGGPDTQYF.

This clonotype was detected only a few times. The CDR3 DNA sequence: TGCAGTGCTAGAGCCAAGGAGGGACGGGTTAATGAGCAGTTCTTC. This gives the protein CSARAKEGRVNEQFF. The gene calls are TRBV20-1 and TRBJ2-1, with a weak D call TRBD2 (6 bases). Deletions cut 1 base from V and 7 bases from J, with 17 bases between. CDR1 and CDR2 from the germline V gene are DFQATT and SNEGSKA (reference sequence). The CDR3 has 15 amino acids.

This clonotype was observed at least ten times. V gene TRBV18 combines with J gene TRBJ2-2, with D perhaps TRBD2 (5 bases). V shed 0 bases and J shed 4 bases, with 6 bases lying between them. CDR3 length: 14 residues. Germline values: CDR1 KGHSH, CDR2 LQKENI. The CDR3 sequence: CASSPPTTTGELFF. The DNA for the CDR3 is TGTGCCAGCTCACCACCGACTACCACCGGGGAGCTGTTTTTT.

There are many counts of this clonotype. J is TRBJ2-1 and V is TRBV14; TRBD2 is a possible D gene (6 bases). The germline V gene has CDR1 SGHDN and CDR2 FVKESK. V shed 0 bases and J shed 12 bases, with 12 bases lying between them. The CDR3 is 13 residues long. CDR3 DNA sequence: TGTGCCAGCAGCCAAGATATTAGCGGCTTGCAGTTCTTC. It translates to CASSQDISGLQFF. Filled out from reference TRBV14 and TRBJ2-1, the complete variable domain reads EAGVTQFPSHSVIEKGQTVTLRCDPISGHDNLYWYRRVMGKEIKFLLHFVKESKQDESGMPNNRFLAERTGGTYSTLKVQPAELEDSGVYFCASSQDISGLQFFGPGTRLTVL.

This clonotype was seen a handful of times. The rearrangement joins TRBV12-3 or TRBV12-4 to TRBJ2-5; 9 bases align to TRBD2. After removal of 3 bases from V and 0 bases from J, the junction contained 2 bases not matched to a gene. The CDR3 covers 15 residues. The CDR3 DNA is TGTGCCAGCAGTTTTGCGGGGGGGAACCAAGAGACCCAGTACTTC. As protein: CASSFAGGNQETQYF.

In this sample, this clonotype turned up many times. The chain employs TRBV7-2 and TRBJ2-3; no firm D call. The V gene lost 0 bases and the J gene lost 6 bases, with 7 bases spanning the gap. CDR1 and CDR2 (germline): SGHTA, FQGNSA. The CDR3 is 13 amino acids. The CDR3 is CASSLAFGDTQYF. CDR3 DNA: TGTGCCAGCAGCTTAGCCTTCGGGGATACGCAGTATTTT.

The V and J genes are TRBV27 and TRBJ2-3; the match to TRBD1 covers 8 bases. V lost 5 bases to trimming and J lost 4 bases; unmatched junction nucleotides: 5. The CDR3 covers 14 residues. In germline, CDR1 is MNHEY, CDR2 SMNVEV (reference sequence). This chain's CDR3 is CASSADRVPDTQYF. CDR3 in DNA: TGTGCCAGCAGTGCGGACAGGGTCCCAGATACGCAGTATTTT.

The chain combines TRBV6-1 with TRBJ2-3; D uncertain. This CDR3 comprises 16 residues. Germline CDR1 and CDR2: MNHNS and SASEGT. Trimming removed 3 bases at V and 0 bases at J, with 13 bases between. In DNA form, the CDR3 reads TGTGCCAGCAGTGAGATGTACAGCGTGAGCACAGATACGCAGTATTTT. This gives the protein CASSEMYSVSTDTQYF.

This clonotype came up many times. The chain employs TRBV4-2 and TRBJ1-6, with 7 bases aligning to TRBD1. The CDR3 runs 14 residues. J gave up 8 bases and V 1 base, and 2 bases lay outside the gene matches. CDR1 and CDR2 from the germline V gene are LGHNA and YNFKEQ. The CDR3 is CASSQARGDSPLHF. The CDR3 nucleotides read TGTGCCAGCAGCCAAGCCAGGGGGGATTCACCCCTCCACTTT.

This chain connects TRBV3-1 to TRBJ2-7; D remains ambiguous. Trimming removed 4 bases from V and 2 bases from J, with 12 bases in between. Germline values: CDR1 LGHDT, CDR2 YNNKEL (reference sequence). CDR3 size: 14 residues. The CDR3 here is CASSPSPTAYEQYF. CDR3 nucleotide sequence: TGTGCCAGCAGCCCCTCCCCTACCGCCTACGAGCAGTACTTC.

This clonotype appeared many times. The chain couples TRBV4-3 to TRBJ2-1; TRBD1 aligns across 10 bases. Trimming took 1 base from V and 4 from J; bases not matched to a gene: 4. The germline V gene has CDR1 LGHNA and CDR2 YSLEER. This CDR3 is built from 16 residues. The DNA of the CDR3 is TGCGCCAGCAGCCAAGGTGACAGGGGGCCTTACAATGAGCAGTTCTTC. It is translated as CASSQGDRGPYNEQFF.

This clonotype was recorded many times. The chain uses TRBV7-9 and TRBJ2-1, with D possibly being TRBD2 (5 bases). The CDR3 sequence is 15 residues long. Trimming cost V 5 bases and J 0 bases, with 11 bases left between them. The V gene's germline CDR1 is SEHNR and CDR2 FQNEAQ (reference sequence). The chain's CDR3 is CASSPRGNSYNEQFF. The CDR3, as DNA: TGTGCCAGCAGCCCCCGGGGTAACTCCTACAATGAGCAGTTCTTC. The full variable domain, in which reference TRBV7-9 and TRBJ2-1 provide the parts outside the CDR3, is DTGVSQNPRHKITKRGQNVTFRCDPISEHNRLYWYRQTLGQGPEFLTYFQNEAQLEKSRLLSDRFSAERPKGSFSTLEIQRTEQGDSAMYLCASSPRGNSYNEQFFGPGTRLTVL.

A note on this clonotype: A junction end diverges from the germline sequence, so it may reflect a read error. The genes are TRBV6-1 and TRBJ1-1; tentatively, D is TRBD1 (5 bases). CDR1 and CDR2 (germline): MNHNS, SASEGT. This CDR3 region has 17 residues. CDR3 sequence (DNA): TGTGCCAGCAGTCGCCCCAGAGGCAGCGGGGGGAACACTCAAGCTTTCTTT. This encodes CASSRPRGSGGNTQAFF.